The entry below describes one TCR beta chain. The data belong to a study of blood T cell repertoires in COVID-19. Study details: The United States, Italy and Spain were the sources of the acute and convalescent COVID-19 samples. Sources were T cells, B-cell-depleted T cells, or PBMCs; the material itself was cDNA or gDNA.

Original handling: Nucleated cell number was recorded as an estimate derived from reference gene primer amplification. Here immunoSEQ multiplex PCR was the method, and the copy in TCRdb shows in-frame clones only, minus some. V and J calls and clone size are those listed in that table; D and trimming were worked out from the DNA. Of nearly 30,000 clones detected, nearly 80% appear once; the ten largest clones hold about 42%. The CDR3 length is 13 residues. The germline V gene has CDR1 SGHAT and CDR2 FQNNGV. V dropped 5 bases and J dropped 3; count of bases not matched to a gene: 3. The chain couples TRBV11-2 to TRBJ2-5, with 7 bases fitting TRBD2. The sample taken for sequencing was peripheral blood. The source of this sequence is an older woman with acute or convalescent COVID-19. The CDR3 coding sequence is TGTGCCAGCAGCGTCAGCGGGAAAGAGACCCAGTACTTC. Its translation: CASSVSGKETQYF.